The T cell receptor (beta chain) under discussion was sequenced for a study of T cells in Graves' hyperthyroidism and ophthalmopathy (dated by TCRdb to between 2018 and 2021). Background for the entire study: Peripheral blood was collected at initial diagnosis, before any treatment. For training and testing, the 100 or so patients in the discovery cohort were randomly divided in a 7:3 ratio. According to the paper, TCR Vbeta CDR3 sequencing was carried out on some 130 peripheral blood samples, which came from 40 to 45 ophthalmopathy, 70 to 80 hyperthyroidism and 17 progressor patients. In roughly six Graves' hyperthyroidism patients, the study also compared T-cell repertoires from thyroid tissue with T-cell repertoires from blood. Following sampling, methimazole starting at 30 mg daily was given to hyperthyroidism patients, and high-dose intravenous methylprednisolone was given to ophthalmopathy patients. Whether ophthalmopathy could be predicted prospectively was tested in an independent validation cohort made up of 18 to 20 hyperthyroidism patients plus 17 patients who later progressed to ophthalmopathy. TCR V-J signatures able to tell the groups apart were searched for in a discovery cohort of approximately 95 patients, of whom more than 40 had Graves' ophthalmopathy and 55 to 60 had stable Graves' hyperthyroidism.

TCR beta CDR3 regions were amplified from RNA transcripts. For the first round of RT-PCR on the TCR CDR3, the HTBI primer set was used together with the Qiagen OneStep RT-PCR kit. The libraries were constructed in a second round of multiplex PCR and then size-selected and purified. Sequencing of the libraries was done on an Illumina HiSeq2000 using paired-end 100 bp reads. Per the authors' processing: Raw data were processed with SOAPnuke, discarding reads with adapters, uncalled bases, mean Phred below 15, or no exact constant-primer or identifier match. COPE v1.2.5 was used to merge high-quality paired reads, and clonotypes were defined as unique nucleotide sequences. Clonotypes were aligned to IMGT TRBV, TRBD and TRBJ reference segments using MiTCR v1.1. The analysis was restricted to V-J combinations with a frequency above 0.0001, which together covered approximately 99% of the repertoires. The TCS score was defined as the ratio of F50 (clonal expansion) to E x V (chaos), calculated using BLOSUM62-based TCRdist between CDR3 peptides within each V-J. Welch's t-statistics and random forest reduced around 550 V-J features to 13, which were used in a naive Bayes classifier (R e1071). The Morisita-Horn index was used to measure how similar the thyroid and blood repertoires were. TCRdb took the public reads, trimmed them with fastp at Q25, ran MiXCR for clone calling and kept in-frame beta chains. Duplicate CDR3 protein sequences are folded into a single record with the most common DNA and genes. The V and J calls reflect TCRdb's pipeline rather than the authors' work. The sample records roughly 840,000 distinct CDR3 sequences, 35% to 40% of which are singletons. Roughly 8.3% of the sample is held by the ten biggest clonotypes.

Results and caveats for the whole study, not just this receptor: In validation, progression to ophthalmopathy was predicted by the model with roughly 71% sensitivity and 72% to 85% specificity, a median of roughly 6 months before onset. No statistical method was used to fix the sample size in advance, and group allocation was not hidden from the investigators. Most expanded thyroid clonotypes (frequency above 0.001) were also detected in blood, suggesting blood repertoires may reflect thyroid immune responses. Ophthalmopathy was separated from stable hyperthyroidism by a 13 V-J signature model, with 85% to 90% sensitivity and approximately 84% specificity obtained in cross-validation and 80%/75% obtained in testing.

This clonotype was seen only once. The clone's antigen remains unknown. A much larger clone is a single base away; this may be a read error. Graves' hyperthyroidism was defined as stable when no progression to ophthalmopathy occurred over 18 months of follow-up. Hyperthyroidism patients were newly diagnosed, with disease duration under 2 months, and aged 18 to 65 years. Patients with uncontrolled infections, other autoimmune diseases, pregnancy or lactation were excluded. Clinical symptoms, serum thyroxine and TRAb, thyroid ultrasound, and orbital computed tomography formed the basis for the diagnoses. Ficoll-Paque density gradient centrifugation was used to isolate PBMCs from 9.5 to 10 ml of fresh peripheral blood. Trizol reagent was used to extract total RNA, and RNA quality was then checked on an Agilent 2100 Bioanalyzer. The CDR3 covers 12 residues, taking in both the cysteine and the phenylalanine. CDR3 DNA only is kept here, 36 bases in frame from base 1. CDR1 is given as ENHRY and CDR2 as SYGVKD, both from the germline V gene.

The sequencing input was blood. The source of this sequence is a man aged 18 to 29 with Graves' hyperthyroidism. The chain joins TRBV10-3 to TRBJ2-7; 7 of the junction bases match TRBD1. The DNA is TGTGTCATAGGGACAGAAGCCTACGAGCAGTACTTC. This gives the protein CVIGTEAYEQYF.